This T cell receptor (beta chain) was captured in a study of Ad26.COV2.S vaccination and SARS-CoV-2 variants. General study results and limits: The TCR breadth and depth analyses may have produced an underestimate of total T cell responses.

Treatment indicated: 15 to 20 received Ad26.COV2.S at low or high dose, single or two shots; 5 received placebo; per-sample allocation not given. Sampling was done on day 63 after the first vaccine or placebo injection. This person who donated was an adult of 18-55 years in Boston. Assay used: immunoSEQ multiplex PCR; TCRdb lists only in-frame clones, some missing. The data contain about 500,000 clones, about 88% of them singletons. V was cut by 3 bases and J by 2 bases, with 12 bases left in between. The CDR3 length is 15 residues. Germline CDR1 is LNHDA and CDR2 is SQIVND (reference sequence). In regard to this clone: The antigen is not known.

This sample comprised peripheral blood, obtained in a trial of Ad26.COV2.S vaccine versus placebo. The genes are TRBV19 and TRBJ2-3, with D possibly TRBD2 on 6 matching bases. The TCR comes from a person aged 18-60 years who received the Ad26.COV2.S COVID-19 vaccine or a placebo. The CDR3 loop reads CASSIVAGNTDTQYF. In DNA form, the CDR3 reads TGTGCCAGTAGTATTGTGGCGGGGAACACAGATACGCAGTATTTT.